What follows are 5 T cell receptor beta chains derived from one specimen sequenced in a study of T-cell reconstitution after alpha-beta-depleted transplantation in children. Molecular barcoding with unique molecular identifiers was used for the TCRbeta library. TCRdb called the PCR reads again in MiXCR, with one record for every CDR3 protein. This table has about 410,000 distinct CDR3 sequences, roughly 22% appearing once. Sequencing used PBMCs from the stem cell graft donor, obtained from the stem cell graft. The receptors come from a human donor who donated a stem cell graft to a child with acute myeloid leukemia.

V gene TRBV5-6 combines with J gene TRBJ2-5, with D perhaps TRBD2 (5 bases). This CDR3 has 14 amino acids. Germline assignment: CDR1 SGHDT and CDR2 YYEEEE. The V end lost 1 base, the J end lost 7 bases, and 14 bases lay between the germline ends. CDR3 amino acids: CASSLPPGEGTQYF. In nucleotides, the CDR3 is TGTGCCAGCAGCTTGCCGCCGGGTGAGGGGACCCAGTACTTC.

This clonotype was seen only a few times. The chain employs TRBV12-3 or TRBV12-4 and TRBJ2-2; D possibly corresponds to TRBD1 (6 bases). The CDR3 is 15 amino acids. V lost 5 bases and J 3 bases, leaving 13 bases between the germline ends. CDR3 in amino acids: CASSRRDTDTGELFF. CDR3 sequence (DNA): TGTGCCAGCAGTAGACGGGACACCGACACCGGGGAGCTGTTTTTT.

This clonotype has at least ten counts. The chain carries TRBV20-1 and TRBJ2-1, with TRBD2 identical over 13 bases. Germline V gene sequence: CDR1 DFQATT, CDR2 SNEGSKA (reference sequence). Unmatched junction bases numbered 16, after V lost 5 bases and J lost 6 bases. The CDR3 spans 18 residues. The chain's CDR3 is CSADNPGGLAGVFNEQFF. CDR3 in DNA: TGCAGTGCTGACAACCCCGGCGGACTAGCGGGAGTATTCAATGAGCAGTTCTTC.

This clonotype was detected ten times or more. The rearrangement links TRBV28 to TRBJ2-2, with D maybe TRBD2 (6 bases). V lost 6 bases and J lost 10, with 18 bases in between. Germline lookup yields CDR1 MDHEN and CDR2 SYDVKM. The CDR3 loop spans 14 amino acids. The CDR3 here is CASSGPTSTQELFF. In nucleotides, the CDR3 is TGTGCCAGCAGCGGCCCCACTAGCACTCAGGAGCTGTTTTTT.

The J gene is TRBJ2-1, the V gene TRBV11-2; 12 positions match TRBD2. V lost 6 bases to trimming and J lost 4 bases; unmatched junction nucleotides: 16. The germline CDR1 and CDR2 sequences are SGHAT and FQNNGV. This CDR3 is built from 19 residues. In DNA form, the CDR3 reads TGTGCCAGCAGTCTCGGGTTAGCTAGCGGGAGGGCCCCGTACAATGAGCAGTTCTTC. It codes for CASSLGLASGRAPYNEQFF.